This entry concerns a single T cell receptor (beta chain). The antigen remains unidentified. The germline V gene has CDR1 MDHEN and CDR2 SYDVKM. The V gene lost 3 bases and the J gene lost 0 bases, with 7 bases spanning the gap. This CDR3 is 14 amino acids long. The data stem from a study of T cell responses to AZD1222 COVID-19 vaccine. Study-level findings and limits: Baseline seropositivity occurred in only a handful of AZD1222 recipients. Females outnumbered males among donors, who were mostly white British; clonal diversity was possibly underestimated. After the peak T cell response, and only then, were repertoires sampled.

The method was immunoSEQ multiplex PCR; TCRdb's version includes in-frame clones alone and lacks a portion of them. The repertoire holds fewer than 200,000 clones, with roughly 91% as singletons. This chain connects TRBV28 to TRBJ2-3, with a possible D match to TRBD2 (5 bases). The receptor's source is an adult in good health. The material was peripheral blood, obtained on day 0 of AZD1222 vaccination. CDR3 sequence (DNA): TGTGCCAGCAGTTTGAGAGGGAGCACAGATACGCAGTATTTT. This sequence encodes CASSLRGSTDTQYF. The entire variable domain, with the rest obtained from reference TRBV28 and TRBJ2-3, is as follows: DVKVTQSSRYLVKRTGEKVFLECVQDMDHENMFWYRQDPGLGLRLIYFSYDVKMKEKGDIPEGYSVSREKKERFSLILESASTNQTSMYLCASSLRGSTDTQYFGPGTRLTVL.